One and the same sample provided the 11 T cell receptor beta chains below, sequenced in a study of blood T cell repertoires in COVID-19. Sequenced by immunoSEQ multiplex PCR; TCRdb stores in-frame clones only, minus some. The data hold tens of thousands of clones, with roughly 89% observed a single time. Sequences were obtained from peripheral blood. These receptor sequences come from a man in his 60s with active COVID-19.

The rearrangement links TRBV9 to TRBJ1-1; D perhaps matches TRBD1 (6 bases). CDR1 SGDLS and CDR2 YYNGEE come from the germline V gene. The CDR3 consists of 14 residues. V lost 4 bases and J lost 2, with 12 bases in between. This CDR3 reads CASSTRGGNTEAFF. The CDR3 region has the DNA TGTGCCAGCAGCACCAGGGGCGGTAACACTGAAGCTTTCTTT.

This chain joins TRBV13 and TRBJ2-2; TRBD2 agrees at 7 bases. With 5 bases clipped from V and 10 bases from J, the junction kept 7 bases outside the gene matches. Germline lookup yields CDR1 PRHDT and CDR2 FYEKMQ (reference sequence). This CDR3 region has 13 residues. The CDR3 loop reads CASSIGTTPELFF. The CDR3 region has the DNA TGTGCCAGCAGCATCGGGACTACCCCGGAGCTGTTTTTT.

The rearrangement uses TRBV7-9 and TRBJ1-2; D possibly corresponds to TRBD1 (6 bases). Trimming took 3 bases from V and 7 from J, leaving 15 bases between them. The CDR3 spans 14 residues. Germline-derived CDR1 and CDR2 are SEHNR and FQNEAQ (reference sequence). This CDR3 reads CASSLDGGRGGYTF. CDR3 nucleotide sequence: TGTGCCAGCAGCTTGGATGGGGGCCGGGGTGGCTACACCTTC.

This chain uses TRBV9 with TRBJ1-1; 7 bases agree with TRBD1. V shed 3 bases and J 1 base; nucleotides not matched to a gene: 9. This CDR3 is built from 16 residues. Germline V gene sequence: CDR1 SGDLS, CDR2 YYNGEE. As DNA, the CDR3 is TGTGCCAGCAGCGCCAACAGGGGAACGGGGAACACTGAAGCTTTCTTT. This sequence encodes CASSANRGTGNTEAFF.

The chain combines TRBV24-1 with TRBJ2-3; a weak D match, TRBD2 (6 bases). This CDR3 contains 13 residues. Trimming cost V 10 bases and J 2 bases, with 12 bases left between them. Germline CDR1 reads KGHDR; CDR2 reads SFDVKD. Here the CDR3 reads CATTGGNTDTQYF. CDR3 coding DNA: TGTGCCACTACCGGGGGAAACACAGATACGCAGTATTTT.

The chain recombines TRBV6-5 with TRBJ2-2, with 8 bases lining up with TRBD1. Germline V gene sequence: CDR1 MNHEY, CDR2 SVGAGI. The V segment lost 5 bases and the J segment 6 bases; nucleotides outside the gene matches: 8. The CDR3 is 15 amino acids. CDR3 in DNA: TGTGCCAGCAGTCAGCTTCCGACAGGGGCCGGGGAGCTGTTTTTT. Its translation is CASSQLPTGAGELFF.

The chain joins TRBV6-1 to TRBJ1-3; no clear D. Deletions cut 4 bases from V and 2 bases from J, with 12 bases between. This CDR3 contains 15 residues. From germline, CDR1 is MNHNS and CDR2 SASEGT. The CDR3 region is CASSGAGRAGNTIYF. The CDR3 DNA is TGTGCCAGCAGTGGAGCCGGTCGGGCTGGAAACACCATATATTTT.

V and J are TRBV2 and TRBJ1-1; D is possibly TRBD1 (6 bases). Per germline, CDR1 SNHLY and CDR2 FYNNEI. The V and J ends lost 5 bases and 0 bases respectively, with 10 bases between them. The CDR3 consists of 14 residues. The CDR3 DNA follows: TGTGCCAGCAGTTCAGAGGGGGTGAACACTGAAGCTTTCTTT. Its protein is CASSSEGVNTEAFF.

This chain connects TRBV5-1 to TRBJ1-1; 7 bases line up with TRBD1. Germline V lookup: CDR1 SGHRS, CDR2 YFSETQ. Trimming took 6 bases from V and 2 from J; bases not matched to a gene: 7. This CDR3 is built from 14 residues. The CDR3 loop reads CASTLGTENTEAFF. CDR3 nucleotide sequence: TGCGCCAGCACCCTGGGGACAGAAAACACTGAAGCTTTCTTT. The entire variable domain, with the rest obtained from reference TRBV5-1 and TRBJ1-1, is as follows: KAGVTQTPRYLIKTRGQQVTLSCSPISGHRSVSWYQQTPGQGLQFLFEYFSETQRNKGNFPGRFSGRQFSNSRSEMNVSTLELGDSALYLCASTLGTENTEAFFGQGTRLTVV.

DNA of the CDR3: TGTGCCACCGCCCGGGAGGGAAACTCTGAAGCTTTCTTT. Its protein product is CATAREGNSEAFF. The V and J genes are TRBV24-1 and TRBJ1-1; D is unclear. In germline, CDR1 is KGHDR, CDR2 SFDVKD. With 9 bases removed from V and 6 bases from J, the gap between germline ends came to 16 bases. This CDR3 has 13 amino acids.

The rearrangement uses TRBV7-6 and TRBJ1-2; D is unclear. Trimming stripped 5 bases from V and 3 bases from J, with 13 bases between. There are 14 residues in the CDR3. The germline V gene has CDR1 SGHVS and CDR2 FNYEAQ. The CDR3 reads CASSRGRRDYGYTF. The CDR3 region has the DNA TGTGCCAGCAGCCGCGGTAGGAGGGACTATGGCTACACCTTC. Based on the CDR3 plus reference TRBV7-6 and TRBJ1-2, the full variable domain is GAGVSQSPRYKVTKRGQDVALRCDPISGHVSLYWYRQALGQGPEFLTYFNYEAQQDKSGLPNDRFSAERPEGSISTLTIQRTEQRDSAMYRCASSRGRRDYGYTFGSGTRLTVV.